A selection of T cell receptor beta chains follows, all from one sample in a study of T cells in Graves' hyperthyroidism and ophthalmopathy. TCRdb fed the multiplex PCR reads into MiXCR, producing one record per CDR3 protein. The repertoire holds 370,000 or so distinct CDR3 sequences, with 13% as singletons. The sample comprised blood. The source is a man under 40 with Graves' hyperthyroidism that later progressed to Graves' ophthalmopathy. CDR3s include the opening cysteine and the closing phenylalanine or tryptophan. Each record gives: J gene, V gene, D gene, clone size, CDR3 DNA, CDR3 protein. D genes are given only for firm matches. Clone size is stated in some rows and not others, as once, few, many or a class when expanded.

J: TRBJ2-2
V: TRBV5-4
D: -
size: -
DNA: TGTGCCAGCACCCCCCGGCCGGCGGACACCGGGGAGCTGTTTTTT
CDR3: CASTPRPADTGELFF

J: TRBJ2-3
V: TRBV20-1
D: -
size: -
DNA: TGCAGTGCTAGAGATTTCAGGACCACGGGAGATACGCAGTATTTT
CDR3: CSARDFRTTGDTQYF

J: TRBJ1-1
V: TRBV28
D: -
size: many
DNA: TGTGCCAGCAGTTTAACAGCAGCCTACACTGAAGCTTTCTTT
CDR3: CASSLTAAYTEAFF

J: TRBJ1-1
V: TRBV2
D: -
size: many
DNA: TGTGCCATCAGCAGGGCGGGGAGCACTGAAGCTTTCTTT
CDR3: CAISRAGSTEAFF

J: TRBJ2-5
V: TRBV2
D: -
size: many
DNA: TGTGCCAGCAGTGAAGCCAGGGGAGAGACCCAGTACTTC
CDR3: CASSEARGETQYF

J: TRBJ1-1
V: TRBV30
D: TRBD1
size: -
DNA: TGTGCCTGGAGACCATCTCCGGGACAGGGGGCAAGTACTGAAGCTTTCTTT
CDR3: CAWRPSPGQGASTEAFF

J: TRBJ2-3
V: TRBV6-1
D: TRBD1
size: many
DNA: TGTGCCAGCAGACAGGGGGCATACACAGATACGCAGTATTTT
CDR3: CASRQGAYTDTQYF

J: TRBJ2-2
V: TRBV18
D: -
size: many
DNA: TGTGCCAGCTCACCACGGCAGGGGCAAACCGGGGAGCTGTTTTTT
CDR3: CASSPRQGQTGELFF

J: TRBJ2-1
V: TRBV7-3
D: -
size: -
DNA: TGTGCCATCAGCTTACTTGACTACAATGAGCAGTTCTTC
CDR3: CAISLLDYNEQFF

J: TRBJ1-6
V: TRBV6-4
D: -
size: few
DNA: TGTGCCAGCAGCAAGACCCGGGACTATAATTCACCCCTCCACTTT
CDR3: CASSKTRDYNSPLHF

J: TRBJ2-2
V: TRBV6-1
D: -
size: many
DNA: TGTGCCAGCAGCCCACGGGCCCAGGGCACCGGGGAGCTGTTTTTT
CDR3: CASSPRAQGTGELFF

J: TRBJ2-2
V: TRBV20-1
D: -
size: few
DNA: TGCAGTGCCAAGGAAGGGGGTTCCACCGGGGAGCTGTTTTTT
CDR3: CSAKEGGSTGELFF

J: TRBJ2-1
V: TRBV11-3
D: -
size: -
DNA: TGTGCCAGCAGCCCAGCAGGGAGCTCCTACAATGAGCAGTTCTTC
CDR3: CASSPAGSSYNEQFF

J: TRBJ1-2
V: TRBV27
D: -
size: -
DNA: TGTGCCAGCAGACCCGCCGGGGTTAACTATGGCTACACCTTC
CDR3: CASRPAGVNYGYTF

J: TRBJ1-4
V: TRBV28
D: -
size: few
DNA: TGTGCCAGCAGTTTATTCAGTAGTAATGAAAAACTGTTTTTT
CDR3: CASSLFSSNEKLFF

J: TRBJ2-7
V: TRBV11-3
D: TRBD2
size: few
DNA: TGTGCCAGCAGCCCACATGGAGGGTGGGGCGGGGGACCCTCCTACGAGCAGTACTTC
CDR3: CASSPHGGWGGGPSYEQYF

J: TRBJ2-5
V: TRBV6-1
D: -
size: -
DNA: TGTGCCAGCAGTCGACAGATATTGGAGACCCAGTACTTC
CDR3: CASSRQILETQYF

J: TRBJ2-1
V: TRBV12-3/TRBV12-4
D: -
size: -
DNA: TGTGCCAGCGGTCCGTCGGGGTCCTACAATGAGCAGTTCTTC
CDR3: CASGPSGSYNEQFF

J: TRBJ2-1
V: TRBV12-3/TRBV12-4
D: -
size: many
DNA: TGTGCCAGTTCCGGGACAACTAGCTACAATGAGCAGTTCTTC
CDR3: CASSGTTSYNEQFF

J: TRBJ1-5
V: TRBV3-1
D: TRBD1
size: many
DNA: TGTGCCAGCAGCTCCGGACAGGGAGGTCAGCCCCAGCATTTT
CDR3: CASSSGQGGQPQHF

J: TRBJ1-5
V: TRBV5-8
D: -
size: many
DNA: TGTGCCAGCAGCTTGACGACCAGGGGTTGGGGCAATCAGCCCCAGCATTTT
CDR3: CASSLTTRGWGNQPQHF

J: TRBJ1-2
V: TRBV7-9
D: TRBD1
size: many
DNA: TGTGCCAGCAGCTTAGCGGGGGGACAGCGAGCCTATGGCTACACCTTC
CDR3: CASSLAGGQRAYGYTF

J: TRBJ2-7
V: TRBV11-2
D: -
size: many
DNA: TGTGCCAGCAGCTTAGGGGTGACAAGATCAACCTACGAGCAGTACTTC
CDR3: CASSLGVTRSTYEQYF

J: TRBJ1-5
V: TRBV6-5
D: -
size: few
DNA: TGTGCCAGCAGTTACGAACAGTACTATCAGCCCCAGCATTTT
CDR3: CASSYEQYYQPQHF

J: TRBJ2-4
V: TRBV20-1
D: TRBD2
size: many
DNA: TGCAGTGTGGGGGGGAAAAACATTCAGTACTTC
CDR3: CSVGGKNIQYF

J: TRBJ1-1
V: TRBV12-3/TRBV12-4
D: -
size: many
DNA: TGTGCCAGCAGTTCCTTCCTTTACAAGAACACTGAAGCTTTCTTT
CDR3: CASSSFLYKNTEAFF

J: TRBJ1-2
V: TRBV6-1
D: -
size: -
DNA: TGTGCCAGCAATTCAGGACAGCATGGCTACACCTTC
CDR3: CASNSGQHGYTF

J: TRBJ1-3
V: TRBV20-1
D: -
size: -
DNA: TGCAGTGCTAGTGGGGACTCTGGAAACACCATATATTTT
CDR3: CSASGDSGNTIYF

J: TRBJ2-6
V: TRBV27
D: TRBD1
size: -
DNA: TGTGCCAGCGGAAGGACAGGGGGTTCCCTCTCTGGGGCCAACGTCCTGACTTTC
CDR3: CASGRTGGSLSGANVLTF

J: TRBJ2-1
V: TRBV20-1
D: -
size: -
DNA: TGCAGTGCTAGGCCCTCATACAGCAACTACAATGAGCAGTTCTTC
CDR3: CSARPSYSNYNEQFF

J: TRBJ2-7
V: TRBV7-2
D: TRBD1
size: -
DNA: TGTGCCAGCAGCTGGGACAGGGGAAAGTACGAGCAGTACTTC
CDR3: CASSWDRGKYEQYF

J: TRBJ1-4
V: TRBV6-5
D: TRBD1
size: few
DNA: TGTGCCAGCAGTTACGGAGACAGGGGAAATGAAAAACTGTTTTTT
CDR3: CASSYGDRGNEKLFF

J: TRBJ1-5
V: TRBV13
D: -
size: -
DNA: TGTGCCAGCAGCTCCGAGAGGGTACAGCCCCAGCATTTT
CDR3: CASSSERVQPQHF

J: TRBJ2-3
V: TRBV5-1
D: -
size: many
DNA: TGCGCCAGCAGATACGAAGCCTCCACAGATACGCAGTATTTT
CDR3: CASRYEASTDTQYF

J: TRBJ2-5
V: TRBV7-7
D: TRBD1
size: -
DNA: TGTGCCAGCAGCTTAGACGGGGGACAGGGTTCGGAGACCCAGTACTTC
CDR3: CASSLDGGQGSETQYF

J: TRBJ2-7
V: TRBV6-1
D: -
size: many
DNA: TGTGCCAGCAAAAGACTGGGGTTTGTCGAGCAGTACTTC
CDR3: CASKRLGFVEQYF

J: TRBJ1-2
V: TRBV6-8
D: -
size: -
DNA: TGTGCCAGCAGACTGGACAGTAACTATGGCTACACCTTC
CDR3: CASRLDSNYGYTF

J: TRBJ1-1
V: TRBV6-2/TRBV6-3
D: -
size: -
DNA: TGTGCCAGCAGCCCCGCTAGGGGGGGGACTGAAGCTTTCTTT
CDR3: CASSPARGGTEAFF

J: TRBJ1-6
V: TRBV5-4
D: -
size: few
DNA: TGTGCCAGCAGCTCCGGGGGTCGGAATTCACCCCTCCACTTT
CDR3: CASSSGGRNSPLHF

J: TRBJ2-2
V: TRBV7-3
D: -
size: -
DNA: TGTGCCAGCAGCCCATCAAGGGGAATCTCCGGGGAGCTGTTTTTT
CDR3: CASSPSRGISGELFF

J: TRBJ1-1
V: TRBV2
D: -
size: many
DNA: TGTGCCAGCCCCACCCAGACAGTGTCGAACACTGAAGCTTTCTTT
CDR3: CASPTQTVSNTEAFF

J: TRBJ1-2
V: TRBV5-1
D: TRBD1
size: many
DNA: TGCGCCAGCAAGCAGACAGGGGAACATGGCTACACCTTC
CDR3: CASKQTGEHGYTF

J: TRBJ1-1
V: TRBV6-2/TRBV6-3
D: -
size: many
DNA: TGTGCCAGCAGTTACAGGAGGGTAAGAAGCACTGAAGCTTTCTTT
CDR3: CASSYRRVRSTEAFF

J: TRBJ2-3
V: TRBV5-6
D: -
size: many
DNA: TGTGCCAGCAGCGCCTCTTGGAGGCCAGATACGCAGTATTTT
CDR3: CASSASWRPDTQYF

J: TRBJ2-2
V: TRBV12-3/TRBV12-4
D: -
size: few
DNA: TGTGCCAGCATTCGACCGGGACATGGAGGCACCGGGGAGCTGTTTTTT
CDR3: CASIRPGHGGTGELFF

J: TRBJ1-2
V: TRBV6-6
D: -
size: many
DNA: TGTGCCAGCAGTTACTGGGCGGCCTATGGCTACACCTTC
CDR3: CASSYWAAYGYTF

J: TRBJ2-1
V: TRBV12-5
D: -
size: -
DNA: TGTGCTAGTGGTTTCATCGGGGGGCCGGATAATGAGCAGTTCTTC
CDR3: CASGFIGGPDNEQFF

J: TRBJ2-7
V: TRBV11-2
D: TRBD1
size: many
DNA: TGTGCCAGCAGCCAGGGACAGGCCTACGAGCAGTACTTC
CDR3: CASSQGQAYEQYF

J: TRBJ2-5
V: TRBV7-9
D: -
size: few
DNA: TGTGCCAGCAGCTTTTGGGGGGTTGAGGAGACCCAGTACTTC
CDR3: CASSFWGVEETQYF

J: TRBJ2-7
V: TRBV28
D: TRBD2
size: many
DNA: TGTGCCAGCAGCTCTAGCGGGGGGGTGTCCTACGAGCAGTACTTC
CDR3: CASSSSGGVSYEQYF

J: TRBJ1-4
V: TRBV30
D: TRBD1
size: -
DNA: TGTGCCTGGAGTGAAGGGACAGCTATGTTTTTT
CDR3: CAWSEGTAMFF

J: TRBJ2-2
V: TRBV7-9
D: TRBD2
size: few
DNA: TGTGCCAGCAGCTCCTGGACTAGCGGGGGGGTGAACACCGGGGAGCTGTTTTTT
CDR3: CASSSWTSGGVNTGELFF

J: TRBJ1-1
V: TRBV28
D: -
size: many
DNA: TGTGCCAGCAGTTTACGGGGGCGTGTGGCTGAAGCTTTCTTT
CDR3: CASSLRGRVAEAFF

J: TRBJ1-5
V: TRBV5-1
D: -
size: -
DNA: TGCGCCAGCAGCTTACAGGGTTTTCAGCCCCAGCATTTT
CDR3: CASSLQGFQPQHF

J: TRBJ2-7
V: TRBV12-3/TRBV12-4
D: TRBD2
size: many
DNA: TGTGCCAGCAGTATTAGCGGGGCCCCCTCCTACGAGCAGTACTTC
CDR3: CASSISGAPSYEQYF

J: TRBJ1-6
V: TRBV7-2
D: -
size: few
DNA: TGTGCCAGCAGCTTATTGGGGGGTAGGGATTCACCCCTCCACTTT
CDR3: CASSLLGGRDSPLHF

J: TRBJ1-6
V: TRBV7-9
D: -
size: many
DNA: TGTGCCAGCAGCCAAGAAGGGACTTCCTATAATTCACCCCTCCACTTT
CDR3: CASSQEGTSYNSPLHF

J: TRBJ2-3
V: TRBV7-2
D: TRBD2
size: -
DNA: TGTGCCAGCAGCTTAATATCTGGCGGGGGGCGGGCACTACGCACAGATACGCAGTATTTT
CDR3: CASSLISGGGRALRTDTQYF

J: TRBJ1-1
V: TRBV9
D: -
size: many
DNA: TGCGCCAGCAGCGTTGGGGGGGACACTGAAGCTTTCTTT
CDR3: CASSVGGDTEAFF

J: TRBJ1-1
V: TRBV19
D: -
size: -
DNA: TGTGCCAGTAGTATAGTGGTCAGCGCTGAAGCTTTCTTT
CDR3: CASSIVVSAEAFF